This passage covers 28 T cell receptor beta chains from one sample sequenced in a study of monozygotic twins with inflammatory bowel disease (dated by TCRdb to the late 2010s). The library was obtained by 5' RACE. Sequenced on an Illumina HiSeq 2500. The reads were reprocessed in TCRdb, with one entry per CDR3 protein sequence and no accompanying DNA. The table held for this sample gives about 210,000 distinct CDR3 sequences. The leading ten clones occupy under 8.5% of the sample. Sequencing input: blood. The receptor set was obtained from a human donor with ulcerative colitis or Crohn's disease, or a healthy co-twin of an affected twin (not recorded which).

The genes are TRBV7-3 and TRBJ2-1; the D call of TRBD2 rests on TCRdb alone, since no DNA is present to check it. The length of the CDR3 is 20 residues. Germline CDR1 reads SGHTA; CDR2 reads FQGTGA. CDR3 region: CASSSTRGLAGENSYNEQFF.

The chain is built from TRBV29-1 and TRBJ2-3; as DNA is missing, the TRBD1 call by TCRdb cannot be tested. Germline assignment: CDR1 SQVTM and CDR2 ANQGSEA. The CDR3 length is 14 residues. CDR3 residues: CSGNWAGGTDTQYF.

The CDR3 spells CASSLDRDQPQHF. The chain employs TRBV12-3 or TRBV12-4 and TRBJ1-5; the TCRdb call, TRBD1, lacks DNA for checking. The CDR3 spans 13 residues.

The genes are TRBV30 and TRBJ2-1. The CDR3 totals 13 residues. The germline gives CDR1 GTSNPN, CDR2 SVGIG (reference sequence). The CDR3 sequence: CAWREPNGDEQFF. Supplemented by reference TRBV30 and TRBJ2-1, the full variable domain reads SQTIHQWPATLVQPVGSPLSLECTVEGTSNPNLYWYRQAAGRGLQLLFYSVGIGQISSEVPQNLSASRPQDRQFILSSKKLLLSDSGFYLCAWREPNGDEQFFGPGTRLTVL.

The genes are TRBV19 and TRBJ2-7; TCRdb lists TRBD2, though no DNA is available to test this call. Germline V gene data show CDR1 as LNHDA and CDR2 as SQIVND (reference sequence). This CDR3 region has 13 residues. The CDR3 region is CASSIGGKAEQYF.

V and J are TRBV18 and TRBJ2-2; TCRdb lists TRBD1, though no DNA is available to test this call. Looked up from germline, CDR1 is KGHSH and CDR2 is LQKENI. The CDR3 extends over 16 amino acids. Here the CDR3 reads CASSPRDRGDTGELFF.

The CDR3 is CASSLGIPSNQPQHF. The chain is built from TRBV12-3 or TRBV12-4 and TRBJ1-5. CDR3 length: 15 residues.

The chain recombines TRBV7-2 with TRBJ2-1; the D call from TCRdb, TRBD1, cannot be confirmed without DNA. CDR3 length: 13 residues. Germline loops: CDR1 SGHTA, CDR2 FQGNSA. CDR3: CASSPPAVNEQFF.

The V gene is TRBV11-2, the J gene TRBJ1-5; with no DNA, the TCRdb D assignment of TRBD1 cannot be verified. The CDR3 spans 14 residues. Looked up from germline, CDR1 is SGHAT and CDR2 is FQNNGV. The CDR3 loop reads CASSPGPNNQPQHF.

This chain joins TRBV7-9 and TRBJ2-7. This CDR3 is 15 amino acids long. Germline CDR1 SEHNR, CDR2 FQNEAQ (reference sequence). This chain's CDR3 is CASSLLASSSYEQYF.

This CDR3 reads CASSQVGDSYEQYF. The chain joins TRBV3-1 to TRBJ2-7. The CDR3 loop spans 14 amino acids. CDR1 and CDR2 (germline): LGHDT, YNNKEL (reference sequence).

CDR3 loop: CATTGVSYEQYF. This chain uses TRBV6-6 with TRBJ2-7; TCRdb gives TRBD1 as the D gene, but with no DNA this cannot be confirmed. From germline, CDR1 is MNHNY and CDR2 SVGAGI (reference sequence). The CDR3 contains 12 residues.

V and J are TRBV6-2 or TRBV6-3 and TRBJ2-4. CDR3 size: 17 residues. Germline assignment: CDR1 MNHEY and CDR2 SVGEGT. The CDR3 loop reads CASSYSETLGPKNIQYF.

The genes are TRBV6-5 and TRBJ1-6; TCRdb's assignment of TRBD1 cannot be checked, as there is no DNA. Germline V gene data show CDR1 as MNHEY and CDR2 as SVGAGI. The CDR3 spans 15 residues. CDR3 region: CASSYSGGRNSPLHF.

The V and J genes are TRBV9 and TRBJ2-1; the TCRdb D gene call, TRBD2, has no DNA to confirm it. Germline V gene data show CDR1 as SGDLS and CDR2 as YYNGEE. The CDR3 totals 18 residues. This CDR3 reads CASSAYLAGGQNPNEQFF. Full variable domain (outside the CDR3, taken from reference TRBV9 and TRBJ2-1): DSGVTQTPKHLITATGQRVTLRCSPRSGDLSVYWYQQSLDQGLQFLIQYYNGEERAKGNILERFSAQQFPDLHSELNLSSLELGDSALYFCASSAYLAGGQNPNEQFFGPGTRLTVL.

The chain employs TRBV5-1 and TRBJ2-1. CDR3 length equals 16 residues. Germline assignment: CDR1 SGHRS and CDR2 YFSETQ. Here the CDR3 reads CASRKLGGNSYNEQFF. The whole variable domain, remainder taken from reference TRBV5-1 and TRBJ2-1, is KAGVTQTPRYLIKTRGQQVTLSCSPISGHRSVSWYQQTPGQGLQFLFEYFSETQRNKGNFPGRFSGRQFSNSRSEMNVSTLELGDSALYLCASRKLGGNSYNEQFFGPGTRLTVL.

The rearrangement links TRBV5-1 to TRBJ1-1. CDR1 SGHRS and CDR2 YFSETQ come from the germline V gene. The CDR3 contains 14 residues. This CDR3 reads CASSLVVSNTEAFF.

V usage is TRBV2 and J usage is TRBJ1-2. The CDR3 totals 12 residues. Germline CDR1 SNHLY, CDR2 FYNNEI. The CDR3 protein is CASSEETYGYTF.

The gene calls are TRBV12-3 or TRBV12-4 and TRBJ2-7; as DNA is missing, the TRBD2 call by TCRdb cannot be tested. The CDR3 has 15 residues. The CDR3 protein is CASRHTSGRGYEQYF.

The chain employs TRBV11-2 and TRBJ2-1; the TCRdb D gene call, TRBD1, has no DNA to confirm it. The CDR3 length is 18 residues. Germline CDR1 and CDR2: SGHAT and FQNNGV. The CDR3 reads CASSLVPQGGGTGNEQFF.

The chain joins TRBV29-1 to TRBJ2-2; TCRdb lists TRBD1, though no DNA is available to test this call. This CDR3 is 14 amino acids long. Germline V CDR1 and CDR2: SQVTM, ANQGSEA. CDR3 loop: CSVHQGVGSGELFF.

The CDR3 is CASSLFVNTGELFF. The chain joins TRBV5-6 to TRBJ2-2. The germline V gene encodes CDR1 SGHDT and CDR2 YYEEEE. The CDR3 sequence is 14 residues long.

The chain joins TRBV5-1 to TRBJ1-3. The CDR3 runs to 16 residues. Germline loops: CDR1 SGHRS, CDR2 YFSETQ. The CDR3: CASSLDQGFPGNTIYF. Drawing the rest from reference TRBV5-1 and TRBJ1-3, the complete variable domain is KAGVTQTPRYLIKTRGQQVTLSCSPISGHRSVSWYQQTPGQGLQFLFEYFSETQRNKGNFPGRFSGRQFSNSRSEMNVSTLELGDSALYLCASSLDQGFPGNTIYFGEGSWLTVV.

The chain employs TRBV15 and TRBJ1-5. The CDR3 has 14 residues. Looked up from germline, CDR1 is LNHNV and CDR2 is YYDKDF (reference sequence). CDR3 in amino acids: CATSKGGANQPQHF. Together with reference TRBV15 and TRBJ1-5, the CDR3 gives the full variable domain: DAMVIQNPRYQVTQFGKPVTLSCSQTLNHNVMYWYQQKSSQAPKLLFHYYDKDFNNEADTPDNFQSRRPNTSFCFLDIRSPGLGDTAMYLCATSKGGANQPQHFGDGTRLSIL.

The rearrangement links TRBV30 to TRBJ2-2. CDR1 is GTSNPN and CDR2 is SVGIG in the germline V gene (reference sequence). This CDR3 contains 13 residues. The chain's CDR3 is CAWRATNTGELFF.

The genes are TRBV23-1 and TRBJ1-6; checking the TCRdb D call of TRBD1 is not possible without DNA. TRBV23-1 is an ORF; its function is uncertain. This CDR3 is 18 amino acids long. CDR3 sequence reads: CASSQLGSRTGTNSPLHF.

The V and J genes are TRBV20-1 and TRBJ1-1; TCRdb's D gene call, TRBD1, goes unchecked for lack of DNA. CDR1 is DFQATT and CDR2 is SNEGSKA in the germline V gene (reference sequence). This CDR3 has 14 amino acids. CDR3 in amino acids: CSARESPADTEAFF.

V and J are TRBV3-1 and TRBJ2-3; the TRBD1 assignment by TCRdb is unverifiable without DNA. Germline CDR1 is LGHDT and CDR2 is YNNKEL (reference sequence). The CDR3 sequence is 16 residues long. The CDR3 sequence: CASSQPGTTTTDTQYF.